Shown below are 8 T cell receptor beta chains from a single sample sequenced in a study of T cell repertoires in cytomegalovirus infection (dated by TCRdb to the late 2010s). The treatment or condition label for this specimen denotes: in vitro stimulation with specific CMV peptide epitopes to enrich CMV-specific T cells. No antigen has been identified for these receptors. The sequencing machine was an Illumina HiSeq 1500. Using fastp trimming at Q25 and MiXCR clonotype assembly, TCRdb reanalyzed the public sequencing data and kept in-frame beta chains. CDR3 protein sequences are deduplicated, and each keeps its most common genes and DNA. The sample yields some 940,000 distinct CDR3 sequences; 30% to 40% were counted once. The ten most abundant clones make up 11% to 15% of the sample. This specimen was cultured CD8+ T cells from PBMCs, taken from culture after CMV antigen stimulation. The receptors here all came from a human donor in good health (CMV status not recorded). Some clones in this sample may be carry-over from other donors' samples.

The chain joins TRBV7-6 to TRBJ2-2, with a weak D call TRBD2 (5 bases). Germline V CDR1 and CDR2: SGHVS, FNYEAQ. The CDR3 length is 15 residues. Trimming shortened V by 5 bases and J by 5 bases, and 15 bases separated the two germline ends. The CDR3 region has the DNA TGTGCCAGCAGCCCCCGGAGCCGAGGGACCGGGGAGCTGTTTTTT. It codes for CASSPRSRGTGELFF.

There are a few counts of this clonotype. The rearrangement uses TRBV7-9 and TRBJ1-2; unclear D gene. V was pared by 4 bases and J by 2 bases, with 11 bases between. Germline CDR1 SEHNR, CDR2 FQNEAQ (reference sequence). CDR3 length: 14 amino acids. The CDR3 bases are TGTGCCAGCAGCTCACTTGACCCCAACTATGGCTACACCTTC. Translating gives CASSSLDPNYGYTF.

This clonotype was counted many times. The chain has TRBV7-2 and TRBJ1-3; 9 positions match TRBD1. This CDR3 contains 15 residues. The germline gives CDR1 SGHTA, CDR2 FQGNSA. J gave up 3 bases and V 5 bases, and 5 bases lay outside the gene matches. CDR3: CASSPTGGSGNTIYF. The CDR3 bases are TGTGCCAGCAGCCCTACAGGGGGCAGTGGAAACACCATATATTTT.

The rearrangement joins TRBV27 to TRBJ2-1; possible D gene TRBD2, 5 bases. This CDR3 has 12 amino acids. The ends were cut back, 5 bases at V and 15 bases at J, with 17 bases in the middle. Germline CDR1 reads MNHEY; CDR2 reads SMNVEV (reference sequence). The CDR3 DNA reads TGTGCCAGCAGTCTAACCGGGAATCCTTCGTTCTTC. Amino acid sequence: CASSLTGNPSFF.

This clonotype was seen ten or more times. The chain links TRBV6-1 to TRBJ2-1, with D perhaps matching TRBD1 or TRBD2 (6 bases each). V was shortened by 0 bases and J by 7 bases, with 10 bases between the two germline ends. This CDR3 is built from 14 residues. Germline V lookup: CDR1 MNHNS, CDR2 SASEGT. This CDR3 reads CASSEAGGRNEQFF. The CDR3 DNA follows: TGTGCCAGCAGTGAAGCGGGGGGCAGGAATGAGCAGTTCTTC.

This clonotype was detected a few times. This sequence joins TRBV19 and TRBJ2-1, with D possibly matching TRBD1 (6 bases). Germline V gene lookup returns CDR1 LNHDA and CDR2 SQIVND (reference sequence). This CDR3 contains 13 residues. V was clipped by 5 bases and J by 10 bases, with 15 bases between them. This chain's CDR3 is CASSFTGTGEQFF. DNA of the CDR3: TGTGCCAGTAGTTTCACAGGGACCGGGGAGCAGTTCTTC.

The chain uses TRBV20-1 and TRBJ2-3, with 9 bases that match TRBD1. The CDR3 extends over 15 amino acids. V was clipped by 4 bases and J by 9 bases; unmatched bases: 14. Germline CDR1 is DFQATT and CDR2 is SNEGSKA (reference sequence). DNA of the CDR3: TGCAGTGCTACACCAGGGACAGGGAGGATGTCAACGCAGTATTTT. This gives the protein CSATPGTGRMSTQYF.

The chain is built from TRBV2 and TRBJ2-2, with 8 nucleotides matching TRBD1. The CDR3 length is 16 residues. Losses at the gene ends were 1 base for V and 7 bases for J; bases not matched to a gene: 8. The V gene's germline CDR1 is SNHLY and CDR2 FYNNEI. The CDR3 loop reads CASSEDSQGAYGELFF. In DNA, the CDR3 is TGTGCCAGCAGTGAAGATTCCCAGGGGGCGTACGGGGAGCTGTTTTTT.